This T cell receptor beta chain was identified during a study of shared clonotypes between healthy human individuals. Study observations and caveats: In this cohort, only blood was sampled, and tissue repertoires likely differ.

Germline trimming cut 5 bases from V and 5 bases from J; bases unmatched to any gene: 11. Germline V gives CDR1 SGHVT, CDR2 SQSDAQ. The CDR3 runs to 15 residues. Turning to this clone: The antigen is unknown.

Sequencing was performed with immunoSEQ multiplex PCR; in TCRdb, only in-frame clones are kept and a portion is missing. The table includes about 510,000 clones, almost 97% detected once. This sequence joins TRBV7-4 and TRBJ1-2, with TRBD1 matching over 7 bases. The specimen sequenced was naive CD4+ T cells sorted from blood. Subset indicated: CD45RA+ positively selected. The origin of this receptor is a woman aged 30 to 39 in good health. Written as DNA, the CDR3 is TGTGCCAGCAGCGCAGAGAGACAGGGCACGTATGGCTACACCTTC. Protein: CASSAERQGTYGYTF. Full variable domain (outside the CDR3, taken from reference TRBV7-4 and TRBJ1-2): GAGVSQSPRYKVAKRGRDVALRCDSISGHVTLYWYRQTLGQGSEVLTYSQSDAQRDKSGRPSGRFSAERPERSVSTLKIQRTEQGDSAVYLCASSAERQGTYGYTFGSGTRLTVV.